This T cell receptor (beta chain) appears in the sequencing data of a study of blood T cell repertoires in COVID-19. Study overall: The samples span acute and convalescent COVID-19 from the United States, Italy and Spain. The cDNA or gDNA used as material had been derived from T cells, B-cell-depleted T cells, or PBMCs.

In the authors' methods: Cell counts per sample came from amplifying reference gene primers. Clones were sequenced by immunoSEQ multiplex PCR, and TCRdb holds only the in-frame ones, with some missing. Clone size and V and J calls were adopted from that table, with D and trimming inferred from the DNA. Among some 130,000 clones listed, about 92% were seen once. V lost 0 bases and J 1 base, leaving 9 bases between the germline ends. The CDR3 consists of 15 residues. Germline V gene data show CDR1 as KGHSH and CDR2 as LQKENI. Seattle patients were enrolled while actively infected and followed longitudinally.

Sequencing input: peripheral blood. V usage is TRBV18 and J usage is TRBJ1-1; D uncertain. This receptor was identified in a man in his sixties with COVID-19, enrolled during active disease. Here the CDR3 DNA reads TGTGCCAGCTCACCACCGTACAGACAGAACACTGAAGCTTTCTTT. It encodes CASSPPYRQNTEAFF.